Presented here are 26 T cell receptor beta chains from one specimen sequenced in a study of blood T cell repertoires in COVID-19. The protocol was immunoSEQ multiplex PCR, while the TCRdb copy is restricted to in-frame clones and leaves out a portion. This sample carries under 200,000 clones, around 79% of them seen once, and the ten largest clones take around 8.1%. The sequenced material came from peripheral blood. These receptors were taken from a woman aged 60-70 years with COVID-19, enrolled during active disease.

The chain couples TRBV28 to TRBJ2-5; 7 nucleotides align to TRBD2. V dropped 6 bases and J dropped 5; count of bases not matched to a gene: 6. This CDR3 has 13 amino acids. The germline CDR1 and CDR2 sequences are MDHEN and SYDVKM. This CDR3 is CASRAGGVETQYF. As DNA, the CDR3 is TGTGCCAGCAGAGCTGGGGGGGTGGAGACCCAGTACTTC.

This clone was counted many times. The chain has TRBV4-2 and TRBJ2-1; 12 bases are a match to TRBD2. The length of the CDR3 is 16 residues. The V segment lost 0 bases and the J segment 9 bases; nucleotides outside the gene matches: 6. Germline V gene sequence: CDR1 LGHNA, CDR2 YNFKEQ. The DNA of the CDR3 is TGTGCCAGCAGCCAAGAGACTAGCGGGGGACCATCTGAGCAGTTCTTC. Translation: CASSQETSGGPSEQFF.

The genes are TRBV10-3 and TRBJ2-1; TRBD2 agrees at 15 bases. The V gene's germline CDR1 is ENHRY and CDR2 SYGVKD. V lost 7 bases to trimming and J lost 0 bases; unmatched junction nucleotides: 7. CDR3 length: 18 amino acids. The CDR3 DNA reads as TGTGCCATCACCAGCGGGACTAGCGGGGGGCACTCCTACAATGAGCAGTTCTTC. Its protein is CAITSGTSGGHSYNEQFF.

This chain links TRBV5-4 with TRBJ1-6, with a weak D call TRBD1 (6 bases). Germline-derived CDR1 and CDR2 are SGHNT and YYREEE (reference sequence). Trimming removed 5 bases from V and 6 bases from J, with 12 bases in between. The length of the CDR3 is 14 residues. In DNA, the CDR3 is TGTGCCAGCAGATCCGGACAGATTAATTCACCCCTCCACTTT. Translated: CASRSGQINSPLHF. The full variable domain, its missing parts supplied by reference TRBV5-4 and TRBJ1-6, is ETGVTQSPTHLIKTRGQQVTLRCSSQSGHNTVSWYQQALGQGPQFIFQYYREEENGRGNFPPRFSGLQFPNYSSELNVNALELDDSALYLCASRSGQINSPLHFGNGTRLTVT.

The rearrangement links TRBV30 to TRBJ2-7; 8 bases align to TRBD1. The CDR3 runs 14 residues. Germline trimming cut 0 bases from V and 7 bases from J; bases unmatched to any gene: 8. Germline CDR1 GTSNPN, CDR2 SVGIG (reference sequence). The CDR3: CAWSVWQGAREQYF. In DNA form, the CDR3 reads TGTGCCTGGAGTGTTTGGCAGGGGGCAAGGGAGCAGTACTTC.

This clone turned up a few times. This chain links TRBV19 with TRBJ1-1; a weak D match, TRBD1 (5 bases). Germline lookup yields CDR1 LNHDA and CDR2 SQIVND (reference sequence). This CDR3 contains 13 residues. V shed 4 bases and J shed 5 bases, with 11 bases lying between them. DNA of the CDR3: TGTGCCAGTAGTAACAGACAGAATACTGAAGCTTTCTTT. Translation: CASSNRQNTEAFF.

The CDR3 sequence is CASSIGLAGATSTDTQYF. The CDR3 DNA is TGTGCCAGTAGTATAGGTCTAGCGGGGGCTACTAGCACAGATACGCAGTATTTT. The J gene is TRBJ2-3, the V gene TRBV19; 10 bases match TRBD2. The CDR3 extends over 18 amino acids. Trimming removed 1 base from V and 0 bases from J; junction bases left unmatched: 7. Germline values: CDR1 LNHDA, CDR2 SQIVND (reference sequence).

This clone was seen at least ten times. The CDR3: CAISLGGTANTGELFF. CDR3 bases: TGTGCCATCAGCTTAGGAGGGACCGCGAACACCGGGGAGCTGTTTTTT. This chain links TRBV10-3 with TRBJ2-2, with TRBD2 as a possible D gene (6 bases). The CDR3 contains 16 residues. Germline V gives CDR1 ENHRY, CDR2 SYGVKD. V lost 6 bases, J lost 0 bases, and 14 bases lay in between.

For the CDR3, the DNA is TGTGCCAGCTCCCGGACAGGGGTGGATACGCAGTATTTT. It is translated as CASSRTGVDTQYF. The chain carries TRBV18 and TRBJ2-3; 9 bases line up with TRBD1. Germline CDR1 and CDR2: KGHSH and LQKENI. With V trimmed by 6 bases and J by 6 bases, 4 bases remained unmatched. The CDR3 has 13 amino acids.

This clone has just a few counts. The chain is built from TRBV7-8 and TRBJ2-2, with D perhaps TRBD1 (6 bases). Germline CDR1 reads SGHVS; CDR2 reads FQNEAQ. The CDR3 length is 15 residues. Trimming took 4 bases from V and 3 from J, leaving 12 bases between them. CDR3 sequence: CASSSDRGDTGELFF. CDR3 nucleotides: TGTGCCAGCAGCTCGGACAGAGGAGACACCGGGGAGCTGTTTTTT.

This chain joins TRBV11-2 and TRBJ2-7; D is perhaps TRBD2 (6 bases). V lost 3 bases and J lost 0, with 12 bases in between. The CDR3 covers 15 residues. Germline CDR1 and CDR2: SGHAT and FQNNGV. In DNA, the CDR3 is TGTGCCAGCAGCTTGGGGGGTGACAGCTCCTACGAGCAGTACGTC. This sequence encodes CASSLGGDSSYEQYV.

V gene TRBV7-2 combines with J gene TRBJ1-6; 8 nucleotides align to TRBD1. Germline values: CDR1 SGHTA, CDR2 FQGNSA. The CDR3 is made up of 14 amino acids. V dropped 5 bases and J dropped 9; count of bases not matched to a gene: 6. The CDR3 region has the DNA TGTGCCAGCAGCCCCCGCCAGGGGGCTTCACCCCTCCACTTT. Its protein product is CASSPRQGASPLHF.

This rearrangement joins TRBV18 to TRBJ1-1; 9 nucleotides align to TRBD1. Germline CDR1 KGHSH, CDR2 LQKENI. The V and J ends lost 0 bases and 3 bases, in that order; junction bases with no gene match: 8. This CDR3 spans 17 amino acids. The CDR3 region has the DNA TGTGCCAGCTCACCACCCGCATGGACAGGGGTACACACTGAAGCTTTCTTT. Encoded protein: CASSPPAWTGVHTEAFF.

The V gene is TRBV9, the J gene TRBJ1-1; 7 bases fit TRBD1. The CDR3 consists of 16 residues. With 0 bases clipped from V and 1 base from J, the junction kept 6 bases outside the gene matches. The V gene's germline CDR1 is SGDLS and CDR2 YYNGEE. The CDR3 DNA sequence: TGTGCCAGCAGCGTAGGAGGGGGCTGGGGGAACACTGAAGCTTTCTTT. It encodes CASSVGGGWGNTEAFF.

This rearrangement joins TRBV19 to TRBJ2-3; possible D gene TRBD2, 6 bases. The germline V gene encodes CDR1 LNHDA and CDR2 SQIVND (reference sequence). Between the trimmed V and J ends, which lost 7 bases and 2 bases, there was a span of 16 bases. CDR3 length: 15 amino acids. The CDR3 DNA reads TGTGCCAGTAATACCGGGACTTATCTCACAGATACGCAGTATTTT. Protein product: CASNTGTYLTDTQYF.

The chain has TRBV6-5 and TRBJ1-3; D may be TRBD1 (5 bases). Looked up from germline, CDR1 is MNHEY and CDR2 is SVGAGI. Trimming took 8 bases from V and 0 from J, leaving 14 bases between them. The CDR3 totals 15 residues. For the CDR3, the DNA is TGTGCCAGCGCACGGGACTACGGCTCTGGAAACACCATATATTTT. Its translation: CASARDYGSGNTIYF.

This clone was found a few times. This chain joins TRBV5-4 and TRBJ2-3, with 9 nucleotides matching TRBD2. This CDR3 region has 15 residues. Trimming cost V 0 bases and J 3 bases; bases outside gene matches: 2. The germline V gene has CDR1 SGHNT and CDR2 YYREEE (reference sequence). CDR3 DNA: TGTGCCAGCAGCTTGGGAGGACTAGCGACAGATACGCAGTATTTT. It is translated as CASSLGGLATDTQYF.

The chain couples TRBV19 to TRBJ1-1; TRBD1 is a possible D gene (6 bases). CDR3 size: 14 residues. Deletions cut 5 bases from V and 4 bases from J, with 14 bases between. The germline CDR1 and CDR2 sequences are LNHDA and SQIVND (reference sequence). In DNA, the CDR3 is TGTGCCAGTAGTGGTACAGGGTACCCCACTGAAGCTTTCTTT. Translating gives CASSGTGYPTEAFF.

The chain joins TRBV19 to TRBJ1-2; 7 nucleotides line up with TRBD1. The junction had 15 bases not matched to a gene; V was cut back by 3 bases and J by 8 bases. Germline CDR1 is LNHDA and CDR2 is SQIVND (reference sequence). The CDR3 consists of 16 residues. CDR3 sequence reads: CASSIWTGRGEGGYTF. The CDR3 region has the DNA TGTGCCAGTAGTATTTGGACAGGTCGAGGAGAGGGAGGCTACACCTTC.

This chain joins TRBV11-2 and TRBJ2-2; TRBD1 agrees at 9 bases. In germline, CDR1 is SGHAT, CDR2 FQNNGV. The CDR3 is made up of 13 amino acids. The junction had 2 bases not matched to a gene; V was cut back by 5 bases and J by 7 bases. CDR3 protein: CASSAGQGGELFF. The CDR3 bases are TGTGCCAGCAGCGCGGGACAGGGCGGGGAGCTGTTTTTT.

This chain links TRBV12-3 or TRBV12-4 with TRBJ1-1, with D unclear. There are 12 residues in the CDR3. Trimming pared 4 bases from V and 4 bases from J, leaving 7 bases between. DNA of the CDR3: TGTGCCAGCAGTTCATTTCCCACTGAAGCTTTCTTT. Protein sequence: CASSSFPTEAFF.

This chain connects TRBV18 to TRBJ2-5; the match to TRBD1 covers 10 bases. V was clipped by 4 bases and J by 4 bases; unmatched bases: 6. CDR1 is KGHSH and CDR2 is LQKENI in the germline V gene. The CDR3 runs to 15 residues. This CDR3 reads CASSLRQGAGETQYF. In nucleotides, the CDR3 is TGTGCCAGCTCACTAAGACAGGGGGCCGGAGAGACCCAGTACTTC.

The chain joins TRBV6-5 to TRBJ2-7, with a possible D match to TRBD2 (6 bases). This CDR3 is 14 amino acids long. Between the trimmed V and J ends, which lost 0 bases and 3 bases, there was a span of 9 bases. Germline CDR1 MNHEY, CDR2 SVGAGI. The CDR3 nucleotides read TGTGCCAGCAGTTACTCGCGGGATAACTACGAGCAGTACTTC. This codes for CASSYSRDNYEQYF.

The rearrangement uses TRBV6-6 and TRBJ1-5; D is ambiguous. CDR3 length equals 15 residues. Trimming stripped 10 bases from V and 1 base from J, with 17 bases between. Germline CDR1 MNHNY, CDR2 SVGAGI (reference sequence). CDR3 sequence (DNA): TGTGCCACCCAAGTCGTCAGGTTCAGCAATCAGCCCCAGCATTTT. It specifies CATQVVRFSNQPQHF.

The chain recombines TRBV28 with TRBJ2-7; D may be TRBD2 (6 bases). V was shortened by 6 bases and J by 1 base, with 13 bases between the two germline ends. This CDR3 has 14 amino acids. Per germline, CDR1 MDHEN and CDR2 SYDVKM. The CDR3 DNA reads as TGTGCCAGCAGCCCCCCCGGGGGTTCCTACGAGCAGTACTTC. Protein: CASSPPGGSYEQYF.

The rearrangement uses TRBV19 and TRBJ2-2; tentatively, D is TRBD1 (5 bases). Per germline, CDR1 LNHDA and CDR2 SQIVND (reference sequence). The CDR3 contains 11 residues. This chain's CDR3 is CVCRESGELFF. In nucleotides, the CDR3 is TGTGTTTGCAGGGAATCCGGGGAGCTGTTTTTT.